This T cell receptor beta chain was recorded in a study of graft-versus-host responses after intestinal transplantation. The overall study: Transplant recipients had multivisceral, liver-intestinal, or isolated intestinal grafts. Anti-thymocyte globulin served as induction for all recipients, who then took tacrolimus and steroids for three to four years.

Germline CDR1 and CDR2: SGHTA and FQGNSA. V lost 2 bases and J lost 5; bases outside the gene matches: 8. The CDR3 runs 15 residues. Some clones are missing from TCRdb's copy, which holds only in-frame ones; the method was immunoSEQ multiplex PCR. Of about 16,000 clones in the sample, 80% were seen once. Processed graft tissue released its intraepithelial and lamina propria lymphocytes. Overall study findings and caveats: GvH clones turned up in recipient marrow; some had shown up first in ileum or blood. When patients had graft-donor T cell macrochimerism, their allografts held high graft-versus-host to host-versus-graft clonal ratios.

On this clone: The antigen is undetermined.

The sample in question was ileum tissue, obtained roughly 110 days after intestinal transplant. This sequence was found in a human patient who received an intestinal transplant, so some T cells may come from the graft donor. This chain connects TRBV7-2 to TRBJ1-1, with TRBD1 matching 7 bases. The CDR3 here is CASSLRNRGFTEAFF. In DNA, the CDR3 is TGTGCCAGCAGCTTAAGAAACAGGGGTTTTACTGAAGCTTTCTTT.